The clone carrying this TCR beta chain has only a few counts. The antigen is not known. One entry per CDR3 protein, called by TCRdb with MiXCR from the 5' RACE reads. The repertoire has about 110,000 distinct CDR3 sequences, less than 25% of them found once; the top ten carry 9% to 15%. The sample comes from a study of CD8 T cells in ankylosing spondylitis. Regarding the study as a whole: In synovial fluid and blood from reactive arthritis, some motif variants were previously reported.

The CDR3 extends over 14 amino acids. V gave up 1 base and J gave up 8 bases; unmatched junction bases: 5. Germline V gene data show CDR1 as MGHDK and CDR2 as SYGVNS. The sample was synovial fluid, either unsorted or a sorted T cell fraction (not recorded which). This TCR came from a male donor with ankylosing spondylitis. This sequence joins TRBV25-1 and TRBJ1-3, with 7 bases that match TRBD1. CDR3 in amino acids: CASSEWGTVDTIYF. Written as DNA, the CDR3 is TGTGCCAGCAGTGAATGGGGGACAGTTGACACCATATATTTT.